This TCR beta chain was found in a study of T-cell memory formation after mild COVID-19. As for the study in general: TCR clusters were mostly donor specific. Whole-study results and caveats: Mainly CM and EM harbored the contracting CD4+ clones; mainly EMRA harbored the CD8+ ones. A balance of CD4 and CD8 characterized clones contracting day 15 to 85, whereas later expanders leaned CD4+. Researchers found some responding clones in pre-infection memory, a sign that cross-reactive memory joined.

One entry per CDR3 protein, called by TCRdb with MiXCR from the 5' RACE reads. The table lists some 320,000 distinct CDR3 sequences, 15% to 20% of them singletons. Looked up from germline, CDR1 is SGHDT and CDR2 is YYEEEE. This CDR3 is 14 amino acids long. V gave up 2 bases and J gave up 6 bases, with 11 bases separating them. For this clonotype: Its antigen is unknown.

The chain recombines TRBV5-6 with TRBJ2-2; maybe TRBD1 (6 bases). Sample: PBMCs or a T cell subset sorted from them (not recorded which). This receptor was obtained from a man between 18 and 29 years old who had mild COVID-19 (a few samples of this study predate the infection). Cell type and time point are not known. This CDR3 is CASSFRGIAGELFF. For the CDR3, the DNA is TGTGCCAGCAGCTTCAGGGGTATTGCCGGGGAGCTGTTTTTT. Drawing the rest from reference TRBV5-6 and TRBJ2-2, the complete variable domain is DAGVTQSPTHLIKTRGQQVTLRCSPKSGHDTVSWYQQALGQGPQFIFQYYEEEERQRGNFPDRFSGHQFPNYSSELNVNALLLGDSALYLCASSFRGIAGELFFGEGSRLTVL.